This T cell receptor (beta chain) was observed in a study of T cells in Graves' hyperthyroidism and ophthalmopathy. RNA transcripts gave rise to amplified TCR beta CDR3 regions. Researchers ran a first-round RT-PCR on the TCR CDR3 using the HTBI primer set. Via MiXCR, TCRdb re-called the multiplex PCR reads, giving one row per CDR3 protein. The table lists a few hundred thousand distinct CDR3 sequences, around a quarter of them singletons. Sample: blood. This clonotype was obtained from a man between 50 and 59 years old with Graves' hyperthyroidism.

In DNA form, the CDR3 reads TGTGCCAGCACCCTACGGCGGGAGGAGGATACGCAGTATTTT. The encoded protein is CASTLRREEDTQYF. This chain links TRBV12-3 or TRBV12-4 with TRBJ2-3; 8 bases align to TRBD2. V dropped 7 bases and J dropped 6; count of bases not matched to a gene: 9. The CDR3 covers 14 residues.